This T cell receptor beta chain was identified during a study of T cells in Graves' hyperthyroidism and ophthalmopathy. Findings and limits, study-wide: The model made its ophthalmopathy prediction, and onset followed a median 6.5 months later.

The germline V gene encodes CDR1 MDHEN and CDR2 SYDVKM. The CDR3 totals 13 residues. The germline V and J ends were trimmed by 6 bases and 7 bases, with 15 bases remaining between them. TCR beta CDR3 sequences were amplified from RNA transcripts. HTBI primers were used for first-round RT-PCR of the TCR CDR3. TCRdb recomputed calls from the multiplex PCR reads with MiXCR, one row per CDR3 protein. The sample yields about 610,000 distinct CDR3 sequences, roughly 15% seen once. This clonotype has ten or more counts. Its antigen is currently unknown. Active moderate-to-severe ophthalmopathy, Clinical Activity Score at least 3, NOSPECS at least 4, under 3 months' duration.

The clonotype comes from a woman in her thirties or forties with Graves' ophthalmopathy. Material: blood. This sequence joins TRBV28 and TRBJ1-1; D may be TRBD1 (5 bases). The CDR3 here is CASRGAGGGEAFF. CDR3 bases: TGTGCCAGCAGAGGTGCGGGGGGTGGTGAAGCTTTCTTT.